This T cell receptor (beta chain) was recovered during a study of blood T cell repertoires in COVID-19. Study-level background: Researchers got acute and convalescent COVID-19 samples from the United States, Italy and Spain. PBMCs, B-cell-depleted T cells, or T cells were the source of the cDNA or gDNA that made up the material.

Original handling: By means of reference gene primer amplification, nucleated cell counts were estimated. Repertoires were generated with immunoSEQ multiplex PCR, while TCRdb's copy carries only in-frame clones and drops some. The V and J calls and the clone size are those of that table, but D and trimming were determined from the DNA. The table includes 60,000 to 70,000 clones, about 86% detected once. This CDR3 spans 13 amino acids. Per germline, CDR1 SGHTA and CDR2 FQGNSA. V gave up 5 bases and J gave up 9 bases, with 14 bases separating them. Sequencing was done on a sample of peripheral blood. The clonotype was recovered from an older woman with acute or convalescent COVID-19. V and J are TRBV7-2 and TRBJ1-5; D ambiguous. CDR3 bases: TGTGCCAGCAGCCCAGACACTGGAAGGCCCCAGCATTTT. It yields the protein CASSPDTGRPQHF.